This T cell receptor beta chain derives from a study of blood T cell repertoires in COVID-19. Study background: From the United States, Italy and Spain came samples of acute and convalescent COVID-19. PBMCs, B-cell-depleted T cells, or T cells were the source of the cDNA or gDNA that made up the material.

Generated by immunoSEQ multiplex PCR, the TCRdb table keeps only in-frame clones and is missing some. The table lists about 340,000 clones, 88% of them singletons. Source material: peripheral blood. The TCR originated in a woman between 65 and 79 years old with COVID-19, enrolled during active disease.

The CDR3 reads CASSVVMGQGVLNTEAFF. The CDR3 coding sequence is TGTGCCAGCAGCGTAGTCATGGGACAGGGGGTTCTTAACACTGAAGCTTTCTTT. The chain uses TRBV9 and TRBJ1-1; 11 positions match TRBD1. Trimming removed 0 bases from V and 2 bases from J; junction bases left unmatched: 9. CDR1 and CDR2 from the germline V gene are SGDLS and YYNGEE. CDR3 size: 18 residues.